This TCR beta chain was captured in a study of Graves' ophthalmopathy and Graves' hyperthyroidism. Study in general: Ahead of any treatment, peripheral blood was obtained at the initial diagnosis.

V was trimmed by 4 bases and J by 7 bases, leaving 10 bases between them. This CDR3 spans 12 amino acids. Germline CDR1 is SGHAT and CDR2 is FQDESV (reference sequence). As the template, RNA transcripts were used to amplify TCR beta CDR3 regions. HTBI primers were used in a first-round RT-PCR, which preceded a second-round multiplex PCR. In TCRdb, the multiplex PCR reads were re-called with MiXCR into one record per CDR3 protein. The sample shows under 350,000 distinct CDR3 sequences, roughly a sixth of them seen only once. This clonotype was seen many times. Input material: peripheral blood. This clonotype was sampled from an adult man with Graves' ophthalmopathy. The J gene is TRBJ2-5, the V gene TRBV11-1; D remains ambiguous. The CDR3 DNA follows: TGTGCCAGCAGCTCGGGCCCCAGGACCCAGTACTTC. This encodes CASSSGPRTQYF.